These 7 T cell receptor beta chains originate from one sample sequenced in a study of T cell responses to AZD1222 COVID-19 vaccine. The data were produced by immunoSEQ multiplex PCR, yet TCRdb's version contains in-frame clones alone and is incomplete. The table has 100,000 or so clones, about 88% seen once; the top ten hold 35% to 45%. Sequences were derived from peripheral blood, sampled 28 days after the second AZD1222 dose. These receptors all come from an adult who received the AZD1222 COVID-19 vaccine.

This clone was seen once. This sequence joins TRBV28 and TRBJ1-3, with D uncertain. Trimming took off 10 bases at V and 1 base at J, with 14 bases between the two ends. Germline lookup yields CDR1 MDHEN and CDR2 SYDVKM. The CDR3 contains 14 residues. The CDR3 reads CATGGFRSGNTIYF. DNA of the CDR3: TGTGCCACAGGAGGATTCAGGTCTGGAAACACCATATATTTT. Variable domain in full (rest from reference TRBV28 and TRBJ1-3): DVKVTQSSRYLVKRTGEKVFLECVQDMDHENMFWYRQDPGLGLRLIYFSYDVKMKEKGDIPEGYSVSREKKERFSLILESASTNQTSMYLCATGGFRSGNTIYFGEGSWLTVV.

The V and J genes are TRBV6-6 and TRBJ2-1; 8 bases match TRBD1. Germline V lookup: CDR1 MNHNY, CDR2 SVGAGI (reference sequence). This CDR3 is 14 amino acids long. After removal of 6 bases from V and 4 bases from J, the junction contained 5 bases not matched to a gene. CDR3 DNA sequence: TGTGCCAGCAGCCCGGGACAGGTTTACAATGAGCAGTTCTTC. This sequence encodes CASSPGQVYNEQFF.

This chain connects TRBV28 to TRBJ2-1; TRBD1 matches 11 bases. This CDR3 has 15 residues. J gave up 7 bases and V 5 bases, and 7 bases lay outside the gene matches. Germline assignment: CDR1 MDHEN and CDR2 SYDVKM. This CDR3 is CASSTPGQGVNEQFF. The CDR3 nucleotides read TGTGCCAGCAGTACCCCGGGACAGGGGGTGAATGAGCAGTTCTTC.

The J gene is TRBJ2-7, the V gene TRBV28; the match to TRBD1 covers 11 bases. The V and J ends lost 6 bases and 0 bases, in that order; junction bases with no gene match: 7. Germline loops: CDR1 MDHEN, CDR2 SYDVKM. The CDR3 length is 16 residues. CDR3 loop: CASRGTGTGGSYEQYF. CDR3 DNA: TGTGCCAGCAGGGGCACCGGGACAGGGGGCTCCTACGAGCAGTACTTC.

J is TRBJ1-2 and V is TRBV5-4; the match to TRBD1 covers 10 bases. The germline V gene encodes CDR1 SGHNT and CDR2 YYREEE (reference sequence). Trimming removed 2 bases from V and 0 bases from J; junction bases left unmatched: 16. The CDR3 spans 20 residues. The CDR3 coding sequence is TGTGCCAGCAGCTTATTCCGGCCCGAGCAGACAGGGGGCACTAACTATGGCTACACCTTC. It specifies CASSLFRPEQTGGTNYGYTF. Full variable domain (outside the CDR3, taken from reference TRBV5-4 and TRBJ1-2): ETGVTQSPTHLIKTRGQQVTLRCSSQSGHNTVSWYQQALGQGPQFIFQYYREEENGRGNFPPRFSGLQFPNYSSELNVNALELDDSALYLCASSLFRPEQTGGTNYGYTFGSGTRLTVV.

CDR3 nucleotides: TGCGCCAGCAGCGGCGGGACATTGAATTCACCCCTCCACTTT. It encodes CASSGGTLNSPLHF. The chain recombines TRBV5-1 with TRBJ1-6, with TRBD1 as a possible D gene (6 bases). Germline lookup yields CDR1 SGHRS and CDR2 YFSETQ. The germline V and J ends were trimmed by 4 bases and 7 bases, with 12 bases remaining between them. The CDR3 is 14 amino acids.

CDR3 sequence: CASKWDLNSNQPQHF. CDR3 in DNA: TGTGCCAGCAAGTGGGACCTAAATAGCAATCAGCCCCAGCATTTT. This chain connects TRBV7-2 to TRBJ1-5; tentatively, D is TRBD1 (5 bases). V was shortened by 7 bases and J by 0 bases, with 13 bases between the two germline ends. CDR3 length equals 15 residues. Germline CDR1 SGHTA, CDR2 FQGNSA. The full variable domain, completed using reference TRBV7-2 and TRBJ1-5, is GAGVSQSPSNKVTEKGKDVELRCDPISGHTALYWYRQSLGQGLEFLIYFQGNSAPDKSGLPSDRFSAERTGGSVSTLTIQRTQQEDSAVYLCASKWDLNSNQPQHFGDGTRLSIL.